The 6 T cell receptor beta chains presented below share a single source sample, sequenced in a study of response to subunit inactivated influenza vaccine. From the RT-PCR reads, TCRdb called clonotypes with MiXCR, one entry per CDR3 protein. The data contain hundreds of thousands of distinct CDR3 sequences, around a sixth of them singletons. The source was PBMCs from blood, collected roughly 12 days after vaccination. The receptors here all came from a man in his fifties who received an inactivated influenza vaccine.

V and J are TRBV6-1 and TRBJ2-5, with TRBD2 matching 11 bases. Germline-derived CDR1 and CDR2 are MNHNS and SASEGT. This CDR3 contains 15 residues. Trimming cost V 6 bases and J 1 base; bases outside gene matches: 4. The CDR3 spells CASRASGGSQETQYF. The CDR3 coding sequence is TGTGCCAGCAGAGCTAGCGGGGGGTCCCAAGAGACCCAGTACTTC.

This clonotype was seen many times. The rearrangement joins TRBV7-2 to TRBJ1-6; D ambiguous. The CDR3 runs 15 residues. V lost 1 base, J lost 6 bases, and 10 bases lay in between. Germline CDR1 reads SGHTA; CDR2 reads FQGNSA. The CDR3 DNA reads TGTGCCAGCAGCTTAGAACTGACACTTAATTCACCCCTCCACTTT. Its protein product is CASSLELTLNSPLHF.

The V gene is TRBV6-2 or TRBV6-3, the J gene TRBJ2-1, with 10 bases aligning to TRBD1. Germline V gene lookup returns CDR1 MNHEY and CDR2 SVGEGT. V was pared by 6 bases and J by 8 bases, with 7 bases of the junction left unmatched. CDR3 length equals 14 residues. CDR3: CASRGTGVGDEQFF. In DNA form, the CDR3 reads TGTGCCAGCAGAGGGACAGGGGTGGGGGATGAGCAGTTCTTC.

The chain has TRBV7-2 and TRBJ1-2, with TRBD1 matching over 9 bases. The junction had 5 bases not matched to a gene; V was cut back by 6 bases and J by 3 bases. Germline loops: CDR1 SGHTA, CDR2 FQGNSA. The CDR3 length is 14 residues. The CDR3 loop reads CASRLGQGDYGYTF. In DNA, the CDR3 is TGTGCCAGCAGATTGGGACAGGGTGACTATGGCTACACCTTC.

The chain joins TRBV7-2 to TRBJ2-4; TRBD1 matches at 9 bases. CDR3 length equals 15 residues. V dropped 5 bases and J dropped 6; count of bases not matched to a gene: 8. The germline CDR1 and CDR2 sequences are SGHTA and FQGNSA. CDR3 sequence: CASSPLRGQGNIQYF. The DNA of the CDR3 is TGTGCCAGCAGCCCACTCAGGGGACAGGGAAACATTCAGTACTTC.

This clonotype has more than one count but fewer than ten. V gene TRBV5-1 combines with J gene TRBJ2-1; TRBD1 is a possible D gene (5 bases). The V and J ends lost 6 bases and 8 bases respectively, with 21 bases between them. This CDR3 has 15 residues. Germline V gives CDR1 SGHRS, CDR2 YFSETQ. The CDR3 region is CASKKGLLYFDEQFF. The CDR3 bases are TGCGCCAGCAAAAAGGGGCTTCTATACTTCGATGAGCAGTTCTTC. The full variable domain, its missing parts supplied by reference TRBV5-1 and TRBJ2-1, is KAGVTQTPRYLIKTRGQQVTLSCSPISGHRSVSWYQQTPGQGLQFLFEYFSETQRNKGNFPGRFSGRQFSNSRSEMNVSTLELGDSALYLCASKKGLLYFDEQFFGPGTRLTVL.